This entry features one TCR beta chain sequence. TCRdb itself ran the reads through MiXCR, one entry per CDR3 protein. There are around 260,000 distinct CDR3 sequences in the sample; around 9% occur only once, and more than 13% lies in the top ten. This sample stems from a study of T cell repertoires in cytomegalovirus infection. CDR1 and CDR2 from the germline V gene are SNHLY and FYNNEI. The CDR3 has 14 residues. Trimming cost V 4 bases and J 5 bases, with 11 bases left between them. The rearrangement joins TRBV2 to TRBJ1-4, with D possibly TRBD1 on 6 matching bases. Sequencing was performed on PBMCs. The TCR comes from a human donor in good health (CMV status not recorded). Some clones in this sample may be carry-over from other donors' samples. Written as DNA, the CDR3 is TGTGCCAGCAGTGTTCGGAGGGGGAATGAAAAACTGTTTTTT. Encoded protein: CASSVRRGNEKLFF.